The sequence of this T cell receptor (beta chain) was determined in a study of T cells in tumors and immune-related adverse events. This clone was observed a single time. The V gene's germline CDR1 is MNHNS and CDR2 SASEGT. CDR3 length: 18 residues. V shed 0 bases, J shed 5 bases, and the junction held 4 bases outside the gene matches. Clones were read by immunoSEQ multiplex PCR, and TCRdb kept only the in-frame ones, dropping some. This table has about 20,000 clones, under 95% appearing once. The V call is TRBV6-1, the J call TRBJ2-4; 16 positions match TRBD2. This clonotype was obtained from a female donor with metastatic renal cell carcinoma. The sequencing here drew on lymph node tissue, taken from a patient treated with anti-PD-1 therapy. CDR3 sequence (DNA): TGTGCCAGCAGTGAAGCGGGACTAGCGGGGGGGCCGGAAAACATTCAGTACTTC. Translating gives CASSEAGLAGGPENIQYF.